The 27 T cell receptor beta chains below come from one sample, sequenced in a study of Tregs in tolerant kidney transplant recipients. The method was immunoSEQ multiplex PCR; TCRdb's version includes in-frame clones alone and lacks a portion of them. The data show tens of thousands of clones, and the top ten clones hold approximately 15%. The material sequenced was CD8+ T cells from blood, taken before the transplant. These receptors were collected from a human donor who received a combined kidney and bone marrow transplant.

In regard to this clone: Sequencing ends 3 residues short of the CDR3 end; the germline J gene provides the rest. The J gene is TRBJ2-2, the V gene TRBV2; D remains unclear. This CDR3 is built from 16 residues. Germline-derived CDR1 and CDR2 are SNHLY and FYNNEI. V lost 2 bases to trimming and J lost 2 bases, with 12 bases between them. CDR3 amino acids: CASSEFGRKNTGELFF. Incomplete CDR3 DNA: TGTGCCAGCAGTGAATTCGGTCGCAAAAACACCGGGGAG. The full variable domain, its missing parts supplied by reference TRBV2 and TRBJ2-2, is EPEVTQTPSHQVTQMGQEVILRCVPISNHLYFYWYRQILGQKVEFLVSFYNNEISEKSEIFDDQFSVERPDGSNFTLKIRSTKLEDSAMYFCASSEFGRKNTGELFFGEGSRLTVL.

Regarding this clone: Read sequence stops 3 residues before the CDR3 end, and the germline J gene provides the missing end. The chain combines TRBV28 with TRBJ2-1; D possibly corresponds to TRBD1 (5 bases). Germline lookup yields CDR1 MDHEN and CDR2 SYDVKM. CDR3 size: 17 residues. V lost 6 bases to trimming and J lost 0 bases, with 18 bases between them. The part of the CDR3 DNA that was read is TGTGCCAGCAGCACGAGCCCTAGACAGAGCTCCTACAATGAG. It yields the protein CASSTSPRQSSYNE. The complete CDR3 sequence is CASSTSPRQSSYNEQFF.

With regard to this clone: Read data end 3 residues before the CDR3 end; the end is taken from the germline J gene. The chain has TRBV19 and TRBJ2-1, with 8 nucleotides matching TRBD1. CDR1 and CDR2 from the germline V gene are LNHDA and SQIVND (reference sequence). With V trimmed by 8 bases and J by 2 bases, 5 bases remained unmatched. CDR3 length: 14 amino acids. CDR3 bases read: TGTGCCAGTTGGGACAGGACTGCCTACAATGAG. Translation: CASWDRTAYNE. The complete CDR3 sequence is CASWDRTAYNEQFF. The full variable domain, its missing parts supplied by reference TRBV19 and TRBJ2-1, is DGGITQSPKYLFRKEGQNVTLSCEQNLNHDAMYWYRQDPGQGLRLIYYSQIVNDFQKGDIAEGYSVSREKKESFPLTVTSAQKNPTAFYLCASWDRTAYNEQFFGPGTRLTVL.

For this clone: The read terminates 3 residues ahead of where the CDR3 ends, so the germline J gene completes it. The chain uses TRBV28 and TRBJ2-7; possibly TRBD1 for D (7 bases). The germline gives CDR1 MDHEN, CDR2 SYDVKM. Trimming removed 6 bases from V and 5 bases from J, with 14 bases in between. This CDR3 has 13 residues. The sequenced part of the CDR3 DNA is TGTGCCAGCAGGGGACAGCGGAGGGACGAG. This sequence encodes CASRGQRRDE. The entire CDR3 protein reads CASRGQRRDEQYF. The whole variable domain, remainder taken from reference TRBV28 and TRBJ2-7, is DVKVTQSSRYLVKRTGEKVFLECVQDMDHENMFWYRQDPGLGLRLIYFSYDVKMKEKGDIPEGYSVSREKKERFSLILESASTNQTSMYLCASRGQRRDEQYFGPGTRLTVT.

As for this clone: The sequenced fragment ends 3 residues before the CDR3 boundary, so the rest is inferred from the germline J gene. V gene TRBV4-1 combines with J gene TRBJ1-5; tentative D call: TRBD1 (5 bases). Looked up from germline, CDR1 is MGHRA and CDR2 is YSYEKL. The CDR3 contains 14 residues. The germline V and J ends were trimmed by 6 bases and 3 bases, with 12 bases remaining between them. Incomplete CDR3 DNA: TGCGCCAGCAGTCAGTGGGGCCCCAATCAGCCC. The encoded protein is CASSQWGPNQP. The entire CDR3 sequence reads CASSQWGPNQPQHF.

CDR3 DNA, as far as it was read: TGTGCCAGCAGCTTAGTAGGGCTACCAGGCGAG. This gives the protein CASSLVGLPGE. The full CDR3 protein reads CASSLVGLPGEQYF. The gene calls are TRBV7-9 and TRBJ2-7; D is undetermined. The observed sequence ends 3 residues before the CDR3 terminus, with the missing tail filled in from the germline J gene. The CDR3 totals 14 residues. Deletions cut 1 base from V and 6 bases from J, with 13 bases between. Germline CDR1 reads SEHNR; CDR2 reads FQNEAQ (reference sequence).

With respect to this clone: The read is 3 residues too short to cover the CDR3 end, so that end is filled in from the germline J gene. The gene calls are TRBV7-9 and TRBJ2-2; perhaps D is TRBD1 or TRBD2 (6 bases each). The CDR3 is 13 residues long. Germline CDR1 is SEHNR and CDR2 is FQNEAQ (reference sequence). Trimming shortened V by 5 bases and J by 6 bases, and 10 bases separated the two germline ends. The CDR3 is CASSAGHPGELFF. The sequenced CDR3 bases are TGTGCCAGCAGCGCGGGACACCCCGGGGAG.

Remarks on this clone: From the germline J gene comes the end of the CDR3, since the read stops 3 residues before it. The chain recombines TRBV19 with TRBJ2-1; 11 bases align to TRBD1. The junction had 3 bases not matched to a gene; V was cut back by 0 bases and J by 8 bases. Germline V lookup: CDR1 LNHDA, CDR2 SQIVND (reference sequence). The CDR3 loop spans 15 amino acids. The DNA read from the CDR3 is TGTGCCAGTAGTATAGATCCGGGACAGGGGGATGAG. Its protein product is CASSIDPGQGDE. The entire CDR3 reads CASSIDPGQGDEQFF.

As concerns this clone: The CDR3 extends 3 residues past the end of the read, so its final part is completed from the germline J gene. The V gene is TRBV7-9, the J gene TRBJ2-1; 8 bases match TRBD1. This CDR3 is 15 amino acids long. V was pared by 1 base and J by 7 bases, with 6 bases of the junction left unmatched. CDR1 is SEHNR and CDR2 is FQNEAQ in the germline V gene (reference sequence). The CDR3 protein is CASSLVPGGFNEQFF. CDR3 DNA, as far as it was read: TGTGCCAGCAGCTTAGTCCCAGGGGGCTTTAATGAG. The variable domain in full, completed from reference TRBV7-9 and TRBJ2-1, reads DTGVSQNPRHKITKRGQNVTFRCDPISEHNRLYWYRQTLGQGPEFLTYFQNEAQLEKSRLLSDRFSAERPKGSFSTLEIQRTEQGDSAMYLCASSLVPGGFNEQFFGPGTRLTVL.

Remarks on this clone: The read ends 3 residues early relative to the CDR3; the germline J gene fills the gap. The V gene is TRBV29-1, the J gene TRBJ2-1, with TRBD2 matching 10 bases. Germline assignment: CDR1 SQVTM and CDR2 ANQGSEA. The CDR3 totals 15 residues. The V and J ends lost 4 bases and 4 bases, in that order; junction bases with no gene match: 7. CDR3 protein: CSVGSTSGTYNEQFF. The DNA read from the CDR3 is TGCAGCGTTGGGTCAACTAGCGGGACTTACAATGAG.

The CDR3: CASSGGQGGYEQYF. The CDR3 DNA, read in part, is TGTGCCAGCAGCGGGGGACAGGGTGGGTACGAG. This chain links TRBV11-2 with TRBJ2-7; 9 positions agree with TRBD1. The DNA ends 3 residues before the CDR3 does, and the rest of the CDR3 is filled in from the germline J gene. Germline V gene data show CDR1 as SGHAT and CDR2 as FQNNGV. The trim removed 5 bases at V and 4 bases at J, leaving 6 bases unmatched. The CDR3 length is 14 residues.

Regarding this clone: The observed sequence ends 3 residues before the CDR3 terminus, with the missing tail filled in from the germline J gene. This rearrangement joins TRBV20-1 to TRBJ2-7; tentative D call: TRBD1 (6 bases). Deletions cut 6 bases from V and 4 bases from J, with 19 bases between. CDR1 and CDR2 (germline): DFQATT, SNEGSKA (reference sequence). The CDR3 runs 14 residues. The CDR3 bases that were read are TGCAGTGCCCCGTCCCGGGACACGATTTACGAG. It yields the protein CSAPSRDTIYE. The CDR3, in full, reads CSAPSRDTIYEQYF.

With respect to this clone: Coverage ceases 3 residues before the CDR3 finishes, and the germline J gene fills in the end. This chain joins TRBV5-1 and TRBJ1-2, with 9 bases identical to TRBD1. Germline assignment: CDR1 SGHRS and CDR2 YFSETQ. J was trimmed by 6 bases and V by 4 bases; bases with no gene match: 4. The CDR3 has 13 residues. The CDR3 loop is CASSQQGANGYTF. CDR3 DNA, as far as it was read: TGCGCCAGCAGCCAACAGGGGGCCAATGGC.

The CDR3 loop reads CASSPPLAGEETQYF. The CDR3 bases that were read are TGTGCCAGCAGCCCTCCCCTAGCGGGAGAAGAGACC. This chain connects TRBV3-1 (or the pseudogene TRBV3-2) to TRBJ2-5; 10 bases align to TRBD2. The read finishes 3 residues shy of the CDR3 end, and the germline J gene is used to complete it. This CDR3 has 15 amino acids. The V and J ends lost 4 bases and 3 bases, in that order; junction bases with no gene match: 5. From germline, CDR1 is LGHDT and CDR2 YNNKEL (reference sequence).

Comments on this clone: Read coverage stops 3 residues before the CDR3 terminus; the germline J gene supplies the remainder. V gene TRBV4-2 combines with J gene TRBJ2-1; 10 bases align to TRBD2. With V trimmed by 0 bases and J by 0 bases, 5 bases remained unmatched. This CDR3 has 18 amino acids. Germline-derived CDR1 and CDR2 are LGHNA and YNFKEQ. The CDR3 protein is CASSQDPAGGISYNEQFF. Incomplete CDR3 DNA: TGTGCCAGCAGCCAAGATCCAGCGGGAGGGATCTCCTACAATGAG.

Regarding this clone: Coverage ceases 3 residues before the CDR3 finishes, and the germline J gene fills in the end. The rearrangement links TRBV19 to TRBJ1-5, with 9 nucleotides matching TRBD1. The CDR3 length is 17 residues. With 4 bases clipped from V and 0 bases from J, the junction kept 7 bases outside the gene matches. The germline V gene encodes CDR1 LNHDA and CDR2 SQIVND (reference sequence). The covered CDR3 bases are TGTGCCAGTAGTAGACGGACAGGGGAGGATAGCAATCAGCCC. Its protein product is CASSRRTGEDSNQP. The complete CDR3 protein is CASSRRTGEDSNQPQHF.

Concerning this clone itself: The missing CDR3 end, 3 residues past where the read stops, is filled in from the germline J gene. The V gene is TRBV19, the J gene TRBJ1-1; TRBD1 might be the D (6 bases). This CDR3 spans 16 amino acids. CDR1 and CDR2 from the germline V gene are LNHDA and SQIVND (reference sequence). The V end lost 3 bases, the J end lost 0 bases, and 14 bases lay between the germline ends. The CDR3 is CASSIGAGALNTEAFF. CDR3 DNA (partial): TGTGCCAGTAGTATTGGGGCAGGGGCCTTGAACACTGAA.

The CDR3 loop is CASSLILDGEQYF. Incomplete CDR3 DNA: TGTGCCAGCAGCTTAATCCTAGATGGCGAG. This chain uses TRBV7-2 with TRBJ2-7, with unresolved D. The read ends 3 residues shy of where the CDR3 ends; the end is completed using the germline J gene. Germline V gene lookup returns CDR1 SGHTA and CDR2 FQGNSA. There are 13 residues in the CDR3. The V gene lost 2 bases and the J gene lost 6 bases, with 11 bases spanning the gap.

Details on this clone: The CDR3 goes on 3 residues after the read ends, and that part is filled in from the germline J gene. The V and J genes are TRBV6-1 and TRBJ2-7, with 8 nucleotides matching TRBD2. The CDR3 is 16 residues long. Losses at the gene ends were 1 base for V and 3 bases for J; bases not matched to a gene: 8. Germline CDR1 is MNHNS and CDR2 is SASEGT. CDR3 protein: CASSEVGSGGLYEQYF. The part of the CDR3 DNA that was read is TGTGCCAGCAGTGAAGTAGGATCGGGGGGGCTCTACGAG.

Here the CDR3 reads CASSQAETQYF. Incomplete CDR3 DNA: TGTGCCAGCAGCCAGGCGGAGACC. This sequence joins TRBV7-8 and TRBJ2-5; no firm D call. With the read ending 3 residues before the CDR3 end, the germline J gene is used to fill in that end. The CDR3 is made up of 11 amino acids. Germline V CDR1 and CDR2: SGHVS, FQNEAQ. V was pared by 5 bases and J by 5 bases, with 6 bases between.

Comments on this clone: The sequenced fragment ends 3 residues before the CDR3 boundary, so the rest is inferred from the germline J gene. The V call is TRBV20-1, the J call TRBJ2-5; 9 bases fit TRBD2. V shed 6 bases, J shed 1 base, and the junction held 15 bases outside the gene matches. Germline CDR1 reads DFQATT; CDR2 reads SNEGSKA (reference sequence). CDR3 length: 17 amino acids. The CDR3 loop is CSAQGPTLAGSQETQYF. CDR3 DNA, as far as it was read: TGCAGTGCCCAAGGCCCCACTCTAGCGGGATCCCAAGAGACC.

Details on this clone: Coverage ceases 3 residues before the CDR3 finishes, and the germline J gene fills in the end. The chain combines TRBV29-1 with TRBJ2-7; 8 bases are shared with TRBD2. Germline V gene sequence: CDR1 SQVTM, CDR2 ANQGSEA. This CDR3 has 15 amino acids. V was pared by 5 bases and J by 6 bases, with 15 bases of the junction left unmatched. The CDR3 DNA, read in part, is TGCAGCGTTACCGTGGGGGTTCTAGCGGGCCCCGAG. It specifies CSVTVGVLAGPE. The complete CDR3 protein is CSVTVGVLAGPEQYF.

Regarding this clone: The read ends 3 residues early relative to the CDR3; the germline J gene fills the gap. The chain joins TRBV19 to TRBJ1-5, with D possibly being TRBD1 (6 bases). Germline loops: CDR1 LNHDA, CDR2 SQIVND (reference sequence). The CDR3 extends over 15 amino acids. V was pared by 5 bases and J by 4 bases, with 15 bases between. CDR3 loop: CASSSNGGRNQPQHF. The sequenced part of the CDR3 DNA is TGTGCCAGTAGTTCCAATGGGGGCAGAAATCAGCCC. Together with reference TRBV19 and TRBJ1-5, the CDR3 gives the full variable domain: DGGITQSPKYLFRKEGQNVTLSCEQNLNHDAMYWYRQDPGQGLRLIYYSQIVNDFQKGDIAEGYSVSREKKESFPLTVTSAQKNPTAFYLCASSSNGGRNQPQHFGDGTRLSIL.

CDR3 DNA (partial): TGTGCCGGCACCTCCAGGGCGTACAATGAG. Translated: CAGTSRAYNE. The complete CDR3 protein is CAGTSRAYNEQFF. The rearrangement uses TRBV30 and TRBJ2-1; maybe TRBD1 (5 bases). The read ends 3 residues before the CDR3 terminus; that terminus is restored from the germline J gene. Trimming stripped 8 bases from V and 4 bases from J, with 15 bases between. The CDR3 is 13 residues long. Germline V gives CDR1 GTSNPN, CDR2 SVGIG (reference sequence).

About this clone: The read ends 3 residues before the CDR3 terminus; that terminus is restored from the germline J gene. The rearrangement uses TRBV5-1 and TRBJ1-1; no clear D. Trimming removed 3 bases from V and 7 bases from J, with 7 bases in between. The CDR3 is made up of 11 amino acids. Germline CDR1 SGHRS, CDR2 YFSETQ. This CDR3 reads CASSYGVEAFF. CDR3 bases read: TGCGCCAGCAGCTACGGGGTTGAA. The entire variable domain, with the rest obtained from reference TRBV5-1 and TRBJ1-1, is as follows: KAGVTQTPRYLIKTRGQQVTLSCSPISGHRSVSWYQQTPGQGLQFLFEYFSETQRNKGNFPGRFSGRQFSNSRSEMNVSTLELGDSALYLCASSYGVEAFFGQGTRLTVV.

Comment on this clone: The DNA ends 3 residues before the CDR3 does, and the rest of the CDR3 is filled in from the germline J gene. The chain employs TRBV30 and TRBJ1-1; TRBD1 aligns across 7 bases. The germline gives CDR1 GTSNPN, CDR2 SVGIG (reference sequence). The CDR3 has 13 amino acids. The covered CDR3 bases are TGTGCCTGGAGAAGCGACAGGGTTTCGGAA. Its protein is CAWRSDRVSE. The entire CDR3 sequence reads CAWRSDRVSEAFF.

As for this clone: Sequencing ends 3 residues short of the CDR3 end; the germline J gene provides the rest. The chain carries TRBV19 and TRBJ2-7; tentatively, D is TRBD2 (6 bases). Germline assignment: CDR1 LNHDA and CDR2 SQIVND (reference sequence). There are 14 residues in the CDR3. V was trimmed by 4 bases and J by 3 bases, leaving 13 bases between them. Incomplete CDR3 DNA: TGTGCCAGTAGTAGTGGAGGGGCGGACTACGAG. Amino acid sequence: CASSSGGADYE. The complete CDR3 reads CASSSGGADYEQYF.